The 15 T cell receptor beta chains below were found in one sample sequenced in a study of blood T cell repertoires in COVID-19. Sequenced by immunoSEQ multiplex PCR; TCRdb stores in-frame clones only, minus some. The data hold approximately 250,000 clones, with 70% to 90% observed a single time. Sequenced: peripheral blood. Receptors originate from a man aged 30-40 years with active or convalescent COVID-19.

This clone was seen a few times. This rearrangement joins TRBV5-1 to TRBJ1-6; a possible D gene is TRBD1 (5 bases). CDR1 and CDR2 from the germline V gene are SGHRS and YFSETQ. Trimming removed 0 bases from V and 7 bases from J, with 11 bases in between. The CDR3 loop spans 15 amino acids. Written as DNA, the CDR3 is TGCGCCAGCAGCTTGGGACGACAGAGCAATTCACCCCTCCACTTT. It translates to CASSLGRQSNSPLHF.

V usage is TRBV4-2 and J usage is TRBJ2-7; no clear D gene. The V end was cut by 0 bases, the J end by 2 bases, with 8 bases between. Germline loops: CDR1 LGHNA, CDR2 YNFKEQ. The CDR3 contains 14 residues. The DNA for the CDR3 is TGTGCCAGCAGCCAAGATCTGGGCGCCTACGAGCAGTACTTC. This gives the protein CASSQDLGAYEQYF.

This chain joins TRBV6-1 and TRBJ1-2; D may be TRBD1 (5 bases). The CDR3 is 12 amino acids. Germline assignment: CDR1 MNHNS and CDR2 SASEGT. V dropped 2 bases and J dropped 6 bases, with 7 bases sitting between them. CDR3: CASSESGDGYTF. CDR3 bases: TGTGCCAGCAGTGAATCGGGGGATGGCTACACCTTC.

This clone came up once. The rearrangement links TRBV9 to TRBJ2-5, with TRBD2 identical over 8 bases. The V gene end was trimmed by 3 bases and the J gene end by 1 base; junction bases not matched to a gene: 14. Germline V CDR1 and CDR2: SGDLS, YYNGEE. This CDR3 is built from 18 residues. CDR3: CASSAPIKERESQETQYF. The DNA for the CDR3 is TGTGCCAGCAGCGCGCCCATAAAGGAGCGGGAGAGCCAAGAGACCCAGTACTTC.

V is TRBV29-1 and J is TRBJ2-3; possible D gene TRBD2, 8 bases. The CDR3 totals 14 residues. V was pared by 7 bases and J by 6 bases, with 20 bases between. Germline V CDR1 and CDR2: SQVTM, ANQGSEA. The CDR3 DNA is TGCAGCGGGCGAGGGGGACAGCGGGGGGATACGCAGTATTTT. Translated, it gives CSGRGGQRGDTQYF.

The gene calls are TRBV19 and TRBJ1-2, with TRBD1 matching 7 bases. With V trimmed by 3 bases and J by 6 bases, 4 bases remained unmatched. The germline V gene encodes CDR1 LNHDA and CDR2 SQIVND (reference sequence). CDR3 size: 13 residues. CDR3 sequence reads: CASSIRGQDGYTF. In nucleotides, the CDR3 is TGTGCCAGTAGTATCCGCGGACAGGATGGCTACACCTTC.

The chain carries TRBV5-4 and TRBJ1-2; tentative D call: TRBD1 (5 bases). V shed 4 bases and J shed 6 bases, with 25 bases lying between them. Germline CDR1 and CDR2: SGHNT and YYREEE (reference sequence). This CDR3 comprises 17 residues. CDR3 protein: CASSHQKYQRGFHGYTF. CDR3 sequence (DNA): TGTGCCAGCAGCCATCAAAAATACCAGCGGGGGTTCCATGGCTACACCTTC.

CDR3 bases: TGCGCCAGCAGCCAACCGGGACAGCGGCGCTCCTACGAGCAGTACTTC. Protein: CASSQPGQRRSYEQYF. The chain is built from TRBV4-1 and TRBJ2-7, with 7 positions matching TRBD1. Trimming cost V 2 bases and J 0 bases; bases outside gene matches: 7. The CDR3 runs to 16 residues. The germline V gene has CDR1 MGHRA and CDR2 YSYEKL.

The CDR3 DNA sequence: TGTGCCAGCAGTTTGGGACTAACCTACGAGCAGTACTTC. It specifies CASSLGLTYEQYF. The chain has TRBV6-5 and TRBJ2-7; 7 nucleotides line up with TRBD2. The CDR3 sequence is 13 residues long. The V segment lost 4 bases and the J segment 2 bases; nucleotides outside the gene matches: 2. Germline lookup yields CDR1 MNHEY and CDR2 SVGAGI.

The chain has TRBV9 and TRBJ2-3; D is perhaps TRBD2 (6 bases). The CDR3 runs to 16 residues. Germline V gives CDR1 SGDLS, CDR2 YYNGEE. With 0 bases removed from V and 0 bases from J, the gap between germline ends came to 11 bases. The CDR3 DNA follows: TGTGCCAGCAGCGTAGTGTTAGCGGAAAGCACAGATACGCAGTATTTT. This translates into CASSVVLAESTDTQYF.

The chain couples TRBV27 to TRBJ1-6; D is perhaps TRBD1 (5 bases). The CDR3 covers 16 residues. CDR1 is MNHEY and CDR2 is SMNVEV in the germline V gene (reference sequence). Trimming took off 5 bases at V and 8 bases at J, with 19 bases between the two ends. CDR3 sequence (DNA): TGTGCCAGCAGTCGCGGAAGGACGGGGGATGATTCACCCCTCCACTTT. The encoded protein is CASSRGRTGDDSPLHF.

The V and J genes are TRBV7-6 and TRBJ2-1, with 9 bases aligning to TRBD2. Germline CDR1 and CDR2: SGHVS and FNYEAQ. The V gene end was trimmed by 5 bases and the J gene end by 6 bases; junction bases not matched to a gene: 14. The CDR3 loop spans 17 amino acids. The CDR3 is CASSPIRLAGAANEQFF. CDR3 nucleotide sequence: TGTGCCAGCAGCCCAATTAGGTTAGCGGGGGCAGCCAATGAGCAGTTCTTC. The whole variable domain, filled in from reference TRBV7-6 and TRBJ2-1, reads GAGVSQSPRYKVTKRGQDVALRCDPISGHVSLYWYRQALGQGPEFLTYFNYEAQQDKSGLPNDRFSAERPEGSISTLTIQRTEQRDSAMYRCASSPIRLAGAANEQFFGPGTRLTVL.

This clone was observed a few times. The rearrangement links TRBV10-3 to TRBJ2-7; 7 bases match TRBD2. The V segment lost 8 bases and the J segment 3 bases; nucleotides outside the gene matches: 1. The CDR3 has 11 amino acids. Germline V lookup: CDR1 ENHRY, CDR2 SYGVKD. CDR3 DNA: TGTGCCATCGGGAGGGACTACGAGCAGTACTTC. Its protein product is CAIGRDYEQYF.

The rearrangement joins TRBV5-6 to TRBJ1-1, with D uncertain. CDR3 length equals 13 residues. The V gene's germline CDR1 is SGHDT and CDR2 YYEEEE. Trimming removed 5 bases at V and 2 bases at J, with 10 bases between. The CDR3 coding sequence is TGTGCCAGCAGGGGCCACCTTAACACTGAAGCTTTCTTT. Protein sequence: CASRGHLNTEAFF.

The CDR3 here is CSASHRSDSNYGYTF. The CDR3 DNA reads TGCAGTGCTAGTCATCGTTCGGACAGTAACTATGGCTACACCTTC. The chain links TRBV20-1 to TRBJ1-2, with D perhaps matching TRBD1 (6 bases). V was trimmed by 3 bases and J by 1 base, leaving 15 bases between them. Germline V gene data show CDR1 as DFQATT and CDR2 as SNEGSKA (reference sequence). CDR3 length equals 15 residues.